A selection of T cell receptor beta chains follows, all from one sample in a study of T cells in Graves' hyperthyroidism and ophthalmopathy. TCRdb reprocessed the multiplex PCR reads via MiXCR and lists one record per CDR3 protein. In the table there are around 500,000 distinct CDR3 sequences, 13% to 15% of which are singletons. Material for sequencing was blood. The receptors were sampled from a woman in her late teens or twenties with Graves' hyperthyroidism. Both conserved end residues are part of each CDR3. Each record gives: J gene, V gene, CDR3 protein.

TRBJ2-7	TRBV18	CASSPAGGGYEQYF
TRBJ2-7	TRBV5-1	CASSLIVLGEQYF
TRBJ1-1	TRBV6-5	CASSYSKGMNTEAFF
TRBJ1-3	TRBV11-2	CASSFRDRGPGNTIYF
TRBJ2-7	TRBV19	CASTPGDSYEQYF
TRBJ2-5	TRBV11-2	CAGSTSAGTQYF
TRBJ2-3	TRBV2	CACRPGLAGGSTDTQYF
TRBJ2-1	TRBV20-1	CSASPIGTSFNNEQFF
TRBJ1-1	TRBV4-1	CASSRWGAAKNTEAFF
TRBJ1-6	TRBV6-1	CATRRGAASPLHF
TRBJ1-1	TRBV19	CASSIPRRTGFTEAFF
TRBJ1-4	TRBV12-3/TRBV12-4	CASFSGTNNEKLFF
TRBJ2-2	TRBV10-3	CAIQALATLNTGELFF
TRBJ1-1	TRBV18	CASSRDPYTEAFF
TRBJ1-2	TRBV5-1	CASSLDPTRTNDGYTF
TRBJ2-7	TRBV5-4	CASSWAGEQYF
TRBJ2-1	TRBV5-6	CASSLLAGRWYNEQFF
TRBJ2-1	TRBV6-4	CASVLTTSYNEQFF
TRBJ2-7	TRBV29-1	CSVSGTGGYEQYF
TRBJ2-1	TRBV4-1	CASSHPRGNEQFF
TRBJ2-2	TRBV20-1	CSARGGQGAGELFF
TRBJ2-7	TRBV12-3/TRBV12-4	CASAPTGGRREQYF
TRBJ1-6	TRBV13	CASSSKLGGGLSPLHF
TRBJ2-1	TRBV12-3/TRBV12-4	CATLSSFPGSQGEQFF
TRBJ2-3	TRBV4-1	CASSPTRGLAGGVGTDTQYF
TRBJ1-6	TRBV12-3/TRBV12-4	CASSLNILYNSPLHF
TRBJ1-5	TRBV7-8	CASSPRWGGSNQPQHF